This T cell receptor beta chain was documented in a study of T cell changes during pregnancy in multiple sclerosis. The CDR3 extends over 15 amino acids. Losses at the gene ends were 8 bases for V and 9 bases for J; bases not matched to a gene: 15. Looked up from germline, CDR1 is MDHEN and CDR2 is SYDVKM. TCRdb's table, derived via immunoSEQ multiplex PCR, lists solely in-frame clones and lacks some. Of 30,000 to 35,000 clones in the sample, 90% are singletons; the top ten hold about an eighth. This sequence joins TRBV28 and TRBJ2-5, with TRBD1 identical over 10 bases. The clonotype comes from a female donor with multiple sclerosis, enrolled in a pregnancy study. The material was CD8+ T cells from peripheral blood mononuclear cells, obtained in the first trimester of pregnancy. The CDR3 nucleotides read TGTGCCAGCCAACTCCGGGACAGGGGATCGGGGGCCCAGTACTTC. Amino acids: CASQLRDRGSGAQYF.